Following are 27 T cell receptor beta chains from one sample sequenced in a study of early T cells in non-severe SARS-CoV-2 infection. MiXCR, applied by TCRdb to the 5' RACE reads, yields one record per CDR3 protein. The table lists about 25,000 distinct CDR3 sequences, around 5.4% of them singletons. Sequenced input: whole blood. These TCRs come from an adult who was a healthcare worker with PCR-confirmed SARS-CoV-2 infection or an uninfected control (not recorded which).

This clonotype was recorded many times. The gene calls are TRBV20-1 and TRBJ1-2; no clear D. Trimming cost V 0 bases and J 4 bases, with 15 bases left between them. CDR3 length equals 15 residues. From germline, CDR1 is DFQATT and CDR2 SNEGSKA (reference sequence). The DNA of the CDR3 is TGCAGTGCTAGAGACCCCGGGATTTATCCCTATGGCTACACCTTC. It is translated as CSARDPGIYPYGYTF.

This clonotype showed up just a few times. This chain uses TRBV7-2 with TRBJ1-1; D unclear. The CDR3 length is 15 residues. The germline CDR1 and CDR2 sequences are SGHTA and FQGNSA. V gave up 2 bases and J gave up 1 base, with 11 bases separating them. The CDR3 bases are TGTGCCAGCAGCTTATATGGGCAACGGAACACTGAAGCTTTCTTT. Encoded protein: CASSLYGQRNTEAFF.

This clonotype was observed a few times. CDR3 DNA sequence: TGTGCCAGCAGCCTGGGACCCGGGGAGCTGTTTTTT. Translating it yields CASSLGPGELFF. The chain joins TRBV7-2 to TRBJ2-2; D tentatively fits TRBD1 or TRBD2 (5 bases each). Germline CDR1 and CDR2: SGHTA and FQGNSA. V was trimmed by 5 bases and J by 6 bases, leaving 7 bases between them. This CDR3 region has 12 residues.

This clonotype was recorded at least ten times. The chain uses TRBV6-5 and TRBJ1-1, with 7 bases identical to TRBD1. The ends lost 6 bases at V and 7 bases at J; junction bases unmatched: 5. This CDR3 spans 12 amino acids. In germline, CDR1 is MNHEY, CDR2 SVGAGI. The CDR3 here is CASSRDSNEAFF. CDR3 sequence (DNA): TGTGCCAGCAGCCGGGACAGTAATGAAGCTTTCTTT.

This clonotype has at least ten counts. The chain uses TRBV11-2 and TRBJ2-1; a weak D match, TRBD2 (6 bases). Trimming pared 4 bases from V and 8 bases from J, leaving 15 bases between. CDR3 length: 14 amino acids. Germline V CDR1 and CDR2: SGHAT, FQNNGV. The CDR3 spells CASSWRGPRDEQFF. The CDR3, as DNA: TGTGCCAGCAGCTGGCGGGGCCCCCGCGATGAGCAGTTCTTC.

This clonotype has a handful of counts. V gene TRBV11-2 combines with J gene TRBJ1-4, with D uncertain. V was cut by 5 bases and J by 0 bases, with 13 bases left in between. CDR1 SGHAT and CDR2 FQNNGV come from the germline V gene. There are 16 residues in the CDR3. CDR3: CASSMTPPATNEKLFF. The CDR3 DNA sequence: TGTGCCAGCAGCATGACACCTCCAGCAACTAATGAAAAACTGTTTTTT.

CDR3 bases: TGTGCCAGCAGTTATCCTCCCCGGGGATGCAGAGATACGCAGTATTTT. Translation gives CASSYPPRGCRDTQYF. This rearrangement joins TRBV6-5 to TRBJ2-3; a weak D match, TRBD2 (5 bases). V lost 3 bases and J 5 bases, leaving 18 bases between the germline ends. Germline loops: CDR1 MNHEY, CDR2 SVGAGI. The CDR3 contains 16 residues.

This clonotype was seen repeatedly, ten times or more. The chain joins TRBV6-2 or TRBV6-3 to TRBJ2-6; weak D call: TRBD1 (5 bases). Trimming stripped 6 bases from V and 1 base from J, with 10 bases between. Germline V lookup: CDR1 MNHEY, CDR2 SVGEGT. The CDR3 consists of 15 residues. The CDR3, as DNA: TGTGCCAGCAGCTCTAGGGGATCTGGGGCCAACGTCCTGACTTTC. This codes for CASSSRGSGANVLTF.

This clonotype was recorded many times. This sequence joins TRBV28 and TRBJ1-5; D might be TRBD1 (6 bases). Germline-derived CDR1 and CDR2 are MDHEN and SYDVKM. V lost 1 base and J 6 bases, leaving 10 bases between the germline ends. CDR3 length: 14 amino acids. CDR3 amino acids: CASSLLAGAQPQHF. CDR3 DNA: TGTGCCAGCAGTTTATTGGCGGGGGCTCAGCCCCAGCATTTT. The variable domain in full, with the rest retrieved from reference TRBV28 and TRBJ1-5, is DVKVTQSSRYLVKRTGEKVFLECVQDMDHENMFWYRQDPGLGLRLIYFSYDVKMKEKGDIPEGYSVSREKKERFSLILESASTNQTSMYLCASSLLAGAQPQHFGDGTRLSIL.

This clonotype was found a few times. This chain links TRBV29-1 with TRBJ2-7, with D perhaps given as TRBD1 or TRBD2 (7 bases each). The V end lost 3 bases, the J end lost 5 bases, and 14 bases lay between the germline ends. The CDR3 runs to 13 residues. Germline V lookup: CDR1 SQVTM, CDR2 ANQGSEA. CDR3 loop: CSVDRQGGNEQYF. Here the CDR3 DNA reads TGCAGCGTTGACAGGCAGGGGGGGAACGAGCAGTACTTC.

The rearrangement uses TRBV20-1 and TRBJ2-2; 8 bases match TRBD2. This CDR3 has 15 residues. J gave up 2 bases and V 2 bases, and 4 bases lay outside the gene matches. Germline V lookup: CDR1 DFQATT, CDR2 SNEGSKA (reference sequence). CDR3 nucleotide sequence: TGCAGTGCTAGATCGGGGGGGCCCAACACCGGGGAGCTGTTTTTT. It yields the protein CSARSGGPNTGELFF.

The gene calls are TRBV29-1 and TRBJ2-7, with D perhaps TRBD1 (6 bases). Trimming removed 0 bases from V and 4 bases from J, with 13 bases in between. The CDR3 extends over 14 amino acids. Germline assignment: CDR1 SQVTM and CDR2 ANQGSEA. This CDR3 reads CSVEDPGDGYEQYF. CDR3 in DNA: TGCAGCGTTGAAGATCCAGGGGATGGTTACGAGCAGTACTTC.

This chain uses TRBV20-1 with TRBJ2-2; a possible D gene is TRBD1 (5 bases). The CDR3 loop spans 14 amino acids. Trimming left V 2 bases short and J 6 bases short, with 13 bases between. The germline V gene has CDR1 DFQATT and CDR2 SNEGSKA (reference sequence). CDR3 nucleotide sequence: TGCAGTGCTAGAAAGCAGGGCATGTCCGGGGAGCTGTTTTTT. It codes for CSARKQGMSGELFF.

This clonotype was observed at least ten times. The rearrangement links TRBV27 to TRBJ2-3, with D possibly being TRBD1 (7 bases). The V end was cut by 5 bases, the J end by 0 bases, with 15 bases between. Germline CDR1 reads MNHEY; CDR2 reads SMNVEV (reference sequence). The CDR3 covers 16 residues. In DNA form, the CDR3 reads TGTGCCAGCAGTCGGCCGACAGGGACTAGCACAGATACGCAGTATTTT. Translation gives CASSRPTGTSTDTQYF.

This clonotype was counted between two and nine times. V is TRBV28 and J is TRBJ1-1, with 11 bases fitting TRBD1. The CDR3 runs to 17 residues. Germline loops: CDR1 MDHEN, CDR2 SYDVKM. The V and J ends lost 6 bases and 4 bases, in that order; junction bases with no gene match: 13. CDR3 sequence (DNA): TGTGCCAGCAGAACAGGACAGGGGGCTTCTTGGACCACTGAAGCTTTCTTT. Translated: CASRTGQGASWTTEAFF.

This clonotype was detected a few times. The V call is TRBV20-1, the J call TRBJ2-1, with 11 bases fitting TRBD2. Germline lookup yields CDR1 DFQATT and CDR2 SNEGSKA (reference sequence). The CDR3 length is 14 residues. Trimming at V came to 0 bases and at J to 9 bases, leaving 4 bases not matched to a gene. CDR3 sequence (DNA): TGCAGTGCTAGAGATAGCGGGGGGGCATCTGAGCAGTTCTTC. Translating gives CSARDSGGASEQFF.

This clonotype was observed many times. J is TRBJ2-1 and V is TRBV7-8; 8 positions agree with TRBD2. Losses at the gene ends were 5 bases for V and 0 bases for J; bases not matched to a gene: 6. In germline, CDR1 is SGHVS, CDR2 FQNEAQ. The CDR3 extends over 16 amino acids. CDR3 DNA: TGTGCCAGCAGCCCAGTAGCGGGGAGCTCCTACAATGAGCAGTTCTTC. Amino acid sequence: CASSPVAGSSYNEQFF.

This clonotype was observed at least ten times. The V and J genes are TRBV11-2 and TRBJ2-2, with D possibly TRBD2 on 6 matching bases. The CDR3 extends over 13 amino acids. V was clipped by 0 bases and J by 7 bases, with 6 bases between them. The germline gives CDR1 SGHAT, CDR2 FQNNGV. The CDR3 protein is CASSLEGLGELFF. Here the CDR3 DNA reads TGTGCCAGCAGCTTAGAGGGACTCGGGGAGCTGTTTTTT.

This clonotype has a count of ten or more. The chain uses TRBV4-2 and TRBJ2-2, with 9 bases lining up with TRBD2. Germline V CDR1 and CDR2: LGHNA, YNFKEQ. The CDR3 sequence is 18 residues long. Trimming took 0 bases from V and 5 from J; bases not matched to a gene: 10. CDR3 residues: CASSQEGSASGVTGELFF. CDR3 bases: TGTGCCAGCAGCCAAGAAGGGTCGGCTAGCGGGGTTACCGGGGAGCTGTTTTTT.

This clonotype is judged medium-sized. The CDR3: CASSYSRTGFSLHF. CDR3 sequence (DNA): TGTGCCAGCAGTTACTCGCGGACAGGGTTTTCCCTCCACTTT. The chain joins TRBV6-5 to TRBJ1-6; TRBD1 matches at 8 bases. V was clipped by 0 bases and J by 14 bases; unmatched bases: 6. The CDR3 is made up of 14 amino acids. Germline loops: CDR1 MNHEY, CDR2 SVGAGI.

There are many counts of this clonotype. The rearrangement links TRBV12-3 or TRBV12-4 to TRBJ2-2; 7 nucleotides line up with TRBD1. The CDR3 totals 17 residues. J gave up 5 bases and V 5 bases, and 14 bases lay outside the gene matches. CDR3 residues: CASSLGNGDSPTGELFF. CDR3 bases: TGTGCCAGCAGTCTCGGTAATGGGGACAGTCCGACCGGGGAGCTGTTTTTT.

In this sample, this clonotype turned up many times. V usage is TRBV6-5 and J usage is TRBJ2-2; D is undetermined. The CDR3 contains 13 residues. Trimming removed 6 bases from V and 2 bases from J, with 7 bases in between. Germline V gives CDR1 MNHEY, CDR2 SVGAGI. The CDR3 is CASRTRNTGELFF. CDR3 DNA sequence: TGTGCCAGCAGGACGAGAAACACCGGGGAGCTGTTTTTT.

This clonotype was recorded many times. V is TRBV4-2 and J is TRBJ1-4; maybe TRBD1 (6 bases). The CDR3 is made up of 16 amino acids. Germline V gene sequence: CDR1 LGHNA, CDR2 YNFKEQ. Trimming removed 1 base from V and 3 bases from J, with 12 bases in between. In DNA, the CDR3 is TGTGCCAGCAGCCAAGTTGGGGGGGGCCCTAATGAAAAACTGTTTTTT. This gives the protein CASSQVGGGPNEKLFF.

The J gene is TRBJ1-1, the V gene TRBV7-9; no clear D. Germline V gene lookup returns CDR1 SEHNR and CDR2 FQNEAQ (reference sequence). Trimming removed 4 bases from V and 0 bases from J, with 15 bases in between. The CDR3 is 16 residues long. The DNA for the CDR3 is TGTGCCAGCAGCTCGGACCGAATCCTGATGAACACTGAAGCTTTCTTT. Encoded protein: CASSSDRILMNTEAFF.

The table lists this clonotype with many counts. The chain employs TRBV5-6 and TRBJ2-2; D uncertain. V shed 4 bases and J shed 1 base, with 26 bases lying between them. From germline, CDR1 is SGHDT and CDR2 YYEEEE. This CDR3 spans 20 amino acids. The CDR3 region is CASSGGSRAWRRENTGELFF. CDR3 DNA sequence: TGTGCCAGCAGCGGTGGATCCCGGGCCTGGCGAAGAGAGAACACCGGGGAGCTGTTTTTT.

This clonotype came up many times. V is TRBV28 and J is TRBJ1-5; D call uncertain. CDR1 is MDHEN, CDR2 SYDVKM, per germline. This CDR3 has 12 residues. V was clipped by 3 bases and J by 9 bases, with 9 bases between them. The DNA of the CDR3 is TGTGCCAGCAGTTTGAGTGGGTGGCCCCAGCATTTT. The encoded protein is CASSLSGWPQHF.

The table lists this clonotype with many counts. This chain uses TRBV5-1 with TRBJ2-1; TRBD2 is a possible D gene (6 bases). The germline V gene has CDR1 SGHRS and CDR2 YFSETQ. There are 16 residues in the CDR3. The ends were cut back, 4 bases at V and 4 bases at J, with 18 bases in the middle. CDR3 region: CASSPKLSAGYNEQFF. The CDR3 bases are TGCGCCAGCAGCCCTAAGTTGTCGGCGGGGTACAATGAGCAGTTCTTC.